Described below is a single T cell receptor (beta chain) sequence and its context. Its antigen remains unidentified. The authors reverse transcribed all of the isolated RNA, so sequencing captured expressed TCRB transcripts. TCRdb's table, derived via immunoSEQ multiplex PCR, lists solely in-frame clones and lacks some. Of roughly 340,000 clones in the sample, roughly 13% were seen once. The source of the sample is a study of beta chain features in type 1 diabetes. Findings and limits, study-wide: Among patients, naive, central memory and Treg TCRB repertoires appeared more similar than among healthy donors. Shortening that was moderate but significant affected the TCRB CDR3s of Type 1 diabetes patients in all four CD4+ subsets.

Sample: naive CD4+ T cells from blood. The receptor was isolated from a woman between 18 and 29 years old with type 1 diabetes.

CDR3 in DNA: TGTGCCAGCCGTCGACAGGGCAATACAGATACGCAGTATTTT. This gives the protein CASRRQGNTDTQYF. V gene TRBV27 combines with J gene TRBJ2-3; 7 nucleotides match TRBD1. CDR1 MNHEY and CDR2 SMNVEV come from the germline V gene (reference sequence). The CDR3 sequence is 14 residues long. V lost 8 bases, J lost 3 bases, and 8 bases stayed unmatched.